The 27 T cell receptor beta chains below come from one sample, sequenced in a study of neurological immune-mediated disorders (dated by TCRdb to the late 2010s). The method behind the library was 5' RACE. The sequencer was an Illumina HiSeq 2500. TCRdb passed the public sequencing reads through fastp at Q25 and MiXCR, retaining productive beta sequences. Duplicate CDR3 protein sequences are folded into a single record with the most common DNA and genes. The sample table shows under 100,000 distinct CDR3 sequences, and approximately 4.3% are seen once. The ten largest clonotypes hold less than 7.5% of the sample. The meaning of the sample's time point label: longitudinal time-point 3. Sequencing was done on a sample of PBMCs. The receptors come from a woman in her sixties with multiple sclerosis.

This clonotype was counted ten times or more. This rearrangement joins TRBV5-1 to TRBJ2-1, with a possible D match to TRBD1 (6 bases). Germline V CDR1 and CDR2: SGHRS, YFSETQ. The CDR3 is made up of 15 amino acids. V lost 5 bases, J lost 4 bases, and 16 bases lay in between. Written as DNA, the CDR3 is TGCGCCAGCAGTGTTACCGGGACATCTTACAATGAGCAGTTCTTC. It is translated as CASSVTGTSYNEQFF.

This clonotype was picked up many times. The chain links TRBV3-1 to TRBJ1-1, with unresolved D. Deletions cut 6 bases from V and 0 bases from J, with 14 bases between. The CDR3 totals 15 residues. CDR1 and CDR2 (germline): LGHDT, YNNKEL (reference sequence). The chain's CDR3 is CASRAKDVMNTEAFF. CDR3 coding DNA: TGTGCCAGCAGGGCTAAGGATGTGATGAACACTGAAGCTTTCTTT.

This clonotype was detected many times. The J gene is TRBJ1-1, the V gene TRBV27; D is ambiguous. This CDR3 contains 15 residues. Deletions cut 5 bases from V and 5 bases from J, with 18 bases between. The germline CDR1 and CDR2 sequences are MNHEY and SMNVEV (reference sequence). DNA of the CDR3: TGTGCCAGCAGTCCCCACGTTGAGGGAAATACTGAAGCTTTCTTT. It encodes CASSPHVEGNTEAFF.

A few counts support this clonotype. The chain links TRBV12-3 or TRBV12-4 to TRBJ2-3; 10 bases map to TRBD1. The CDR3 has 18 amino acids. The J segment lost 2 bases and the V segment lost 5 bases, leaving 13 bases of the junction unmatched. CDR3 sequence: CASSLSGQGLTPTDTQYF. CDR3 DNA: TGTGCCAGCAGTCTTTCGGGACAGGGGCTAACCCCCACAGATACGCAGTATTTT.

The chain uses TRBV20-1 and TRBJ1-5; weak D call: TRBD1 (5 bases). Germline CDR1 DFQATT, CDR2 SNEGSKA (reference sequence). The CDR3 runs 15 residues. The V end was cut by 0 bases, the J end by 5 bases, with 14 bases between. The CDR3 region is CSARDPAGSHQPQHF. The CDR3 region has the DNA TGCAGTGCTAGAGATCCCGCAGGGTCCCATCAGCCCCAGCATTTT.

In this sample, this clonotype turned up many times. The genes are TRBV7-6 and TRBJ1-2; no firm D call. This CDR3 region has 13 residues. The V end lost 6 bases, the J end lost 5 bases, and 13 bases lay between the germline ends. The germline CDR1 and CDR2 sequences are SGHVS and FNYEAQ. CDR3 amino acids: CASSPSRSYGYTF. DNA for the CDR3: TGTGCCAGCAGTCCTTCACGGTCGTATGGCTACACCTTC.

This clonotype was counted ten times or more. Here the CDR3 DNA reads TGCAGTGCTGGAAGCGGGGGGGCCGGAGAGACCCAGTACTTC. Its protein is CSAGSGGAGETQYF. The chain employs TRBV20-1 and TRBJ2-5, with TRBD2 matching 10 bases. V was pared by 5 bases and J by 4 bases, with 7 bases of the junction left unmatched. There are 14 residues in the CDR3. Germline V lookup: CDR1 DFQATT, CDR2 SNEGSKA (reference sequence).

This clonotype was seen at least ten times. This chain uses TRBV7-2 with TRBJ2-1; D may be TRBD2 (7 bases). CDR3 length: 15 amino acids. Germline CDR1 and CDR2: SGHTA and FQGNSA. Trimming shortened V by 1 base and J by 5 bases, and 12 bases separated the two germline ends. The CDR3 region has the DNA TGTGCCAGCAGCTTAGATGGGGGGGCGAACAATGAGCAGTTCTTC. Translating gives CASSLDGGANNEQFF.

This clonotype was recorded at least ten times. Here the CDR3 DNA reads TGTGCCAGCAGCTTAGTGGGCTATGGCTACACCTTC. Its protein product is CASSLVGYGYTF. J is TRBJ1-2 and V is TRBV7-2; unclear D gene. Trimming took off 1 base at V and 4 bases at J, with 4 bases between the two ends. The CDR3 contains 12 residues. Germline V CDR1 and CDR2: SGHTA, FQGNSA.

Ten or more counts support this clonotype. The CDR3, as DNA: TGCAGCGTTGATGGAACTAGCGGTAAAACAGATACGCAGTATTTT. Translated, it gives CSVDGTSGKTDTQYF. The rearrangement uses TRBV29-1 and TRBJ2-3; TRBD2 aligns across 8 bases. Germline V lookup: CDR1 SQVTM, CDR2 ANQGSEA. The CDR3 covers 15 residues. V was clipped by 3 bases and J by 3 bases; unmatched bases: 8.

This clonotype was seen many times. The chain carries TRBV6-5 and TRBJ1-5, with 8 bases fitting TRBD1. Germline V lookup: CDR1 MNHEY, CDR2 SVGAGI. V lost 4 bases and J lost 11; bases outside the gene matches: 4. This CDR3 is 12 amino acids long. The CDR3 sequence: CASSSIQGAQHF. The CDR3 nucleotides read TGTGCCAGCAGTTCCATACAGGGGGCCCAGCATTTT.

Points on this clonotype: Given a much more abundant clone one base away, this may be a read error. This sequence joins TRBV7-2 and TRBJ2-5, with a weak D call TRBD1 (6 bases). Germline CDR1 is SGHTA and CDR2 is FQGNSA. The V end was cut by 5 bases, the J end by 1 base, with 14 bases between. This CDR3 is built from 15 residues. Here the CDR3 reads CASSQAKGVQETQYF. The CDR3 coding sequence is TGTGCCAGCAGCCAGGCCAAGGGGGTCCAAGAGACCCAGTACTTC.

This clonotype was observed at least ten times. The V call is TRBV3-1, the J call TRBJ1-2, with D unclear. The CDR3 is 12 residues long. Germline V gene data show CDR1 as LGHDT and CDR2 as YNNKEL (reference sequence). Trimming shortened V by 3 bases and J by 8 bases, and 10 bases separated the two germline ends. The CDR3 DNA is TGTGCCAGCAGCCAGAGCATGGGGGGCTACACCTTC. Translation gives CASSQSMGGYTF.

This clonotype was seen many times. The chain uses TRBV10-3 and TRBJ2-1; D is undetermined. Germline CDR1 reads ENHRY; CDR2 reads SYGVKD. V was clipped by 4 bases and J by 0 bases, with 16 bases between them. This CDR3 comprises 17 residues. The CDR3 region is CAISGGRASTSYNEQFF. CDR3 nucleotides: TGTGCCATCAGTGGAGGACGGGCGAGCACCTCCTACAATGAGCAGTTCTTC.

This clonotype has at least ten counts. This chain links TRBV12-3 or TRBV12-4 with TRBJ2-5; D remains unclear. Between the trimmed V and J ends, which lost 3 bases and 2 bases, there was a span of 7 bases. This CDR3 region has 13 residues. The CDR3 DNA follows: TGTGCCAGCAGTTTCAGTTATCAAGAGACCCAGTACTTC. It codes for CASSFSYQETQYF.

This clonotype was counted ten times or more. The CDR3 reads CASSPRTGGSYEQYF. The CDR3 DNA is TGTGCCAGCTCACCCCGGACAGGAGGGTCCTACGAGCAGTACTTC. The gene calls are TRBV18 and TRBJ2-7; maybe TRBD1 (7 bases). CDR1 KGHSH and CDR2 LQKENI come from the germline V gene. Trimming pared 3 bases from V and 1 base from J, leaving 13 bases between. CDR3 length equals 15 residues. Combining the CDR3 with reference TRBV18 and TRBJ2-7 gives the whole variable domain NAGVMQNPRHLVRRRGQEARLRCSPMKGHSHVYWYRQLPEEGLKFMVYLQKENIIDESGMPKERFSAEFPKEGPSILRIQQVVRGDSAAYFCASSPRTGGSYEQYFGPGTRLTVT.

The table lists this clonotype with many counts. This chain connects TRBV20-1 to TRBJ1-3; 8 bases match TRBD1. The CDR3 has 15 amino acids. The germline gives CDR1 DFQATT, CDR2 SNEGSKA (reference sequence). Trimming at V came to 8 bases and at J to 4 bases, leaving 13 bases not matched to a gene. The CDR3: CSSKPPTGEGNTIYF. In DNA, the CDR3 is TGCAGTTCGAAACCCCCGACAGGGGAAGGAAACACCATATATTTT.

In this sample, this clonotype turned up many times. The chain recombines TRBV5-1 with TRBJ1-5; 7 bases line up with TRBD1. Looked up from germline, CDR1 is SGHRS and CDR2 is YFSETQ. The CDR3 is 17 amino acids. Germline trimming cut 4 bases from V and 6 bases from J; bases unmatched to any gene: 16. The CDR3 spells CASSQLGLRGVGQPQHF. CDR3 DNA sequence: TGCGCCAGCAGCCAACTTGGTCTCAGGGGGGTGGGTCAGCCCCAGCATTTT.

This clonotype was detected many times. The chain has TRBV3-1 and TRBJ2-5; D is possibly TRBD1 (6 bases). Deletions cut 7 bases from V and 5 bases from J, with 17 bases between. CDR3 length equals 14 residues. From germline, CDR1 is LGHDT and CDR2 YNNKEL (reference sequence). CDR3 region: CASTSRWQGETQYF. The CDR3 nucleotides read TGTGCCAGCACCTCAAGGTGGCAGGGGGAGACCCAGTACTTC.

This clonotype was recorded at least ten times. This chain connects TRBV20-1 to TRBJ1-2; a possible D gene is TRBD1 (6 bases). The length of the CDR3 is 14 residues. Trimming cost V 3 bases and J 5 bases, with 16 bases left between them. Looked up from germline, CDR1 is DFQATT and CDR2 is SNEGSKA (reference sequence). CDR3 protein: CSARLEGQIYGYTF. The CDR3 DNA reads TGCAGTGCTAGGCTGGAGGGACAAATTTATGGCTACACCTTC.

The sample holds many counts of this clonotype. V usage is TRBV18 and J usage is TRBJ2-7, with D perhaps matching TRBD2 (5 bases). With 2 bases removed from V and 4 bases from J, the gap between germline ends came to 9 bases. The CDR3 covers 13 residues. The germline CDR1 and CDR2 sequences are KGHSH and LQKENI. As DNA, the CDR3 is TGTGCCAGCTCACCAGAGGGTTGGTACGAGCAGTACTTC. Protein sequence: CASSPEGWYEQYF.

Ten or more counts support this clonotype. The junction does not match germline at one end; this may be a read error. The chain has TRBV12-3 or TRBV12-4 and TRBJ1-6; possible D gene TRBD1, 6 bases. The CDR3 is 14 residues long. CDR3 coding DNA: TGTGCCAGCAGCTTAGGGGGGGGGAATTCACCCCTCCACTTT. Its translation is CASSLGGGNSPLHF.

There are many counts of this clonotype. V usage is TRBV7-6 and J usage is TRBJ1-1; a weak D match, TRBD1 (6 bases). Germline-derived CDR1 and CDR2 are SGHVS and FNYEAQ. The V end was cut by 0 bases, the J end by 0 bases, with 11 bases between. This CDR3 comprises 16 residues. In nucleotides, the CDR3 is TGTGCCAGCAGCTTAGCGTATAGGGGGATGAACACTGAAGCTTTCTTT. Amino acid sequence: CASSLAYRGMNTEAFF. Based on the CDR3 plus reference TRBV7-6 and TRBJ1-1, the full variable domain is GAGVSQSPRYKVTKRGQDVALRCDPISGHVSLYWYRQALGQGPEFLTYFNYEAQQDKSGLPNDRFSAERPEGSISTLTIQRTEQRDSAMYRCASSLAYRGMNTEAFFGQGTRLTVV.

This clonotype came up many times. The chain couples TRBV5-1 to TRBJ2-2; no clear D. The ends were cut back, 4 bases at V and 6 bases at J, with 16 bases in the middle. CDR3 length equals 15 residues. The germline CDR1 and CDR2 sequences are SGHRS and YFSETQ. CDR3 bases: TGCGCCAGCAGCGCCCCTAACAGTGTATCCGGGGAGCTGTTTTTT. Translation gives CASSAPNSVSGELFF. Full variable domain (outside the CDR3, taken from reference TRBV5-1 and TRBJ2-2): KAGVTQTPRYLIKTRGQQVTLSCSPISGHRSVSWYQQTPGQGLQFLFEYFSETQRNKGNFPGRFSGRQFSNSRSEMNVSTLELGDSALYLCASSAPNSVSGELFFGEGSRLTVL.

Ten or more counts support this clonotype. The rearrangement uses TRBV28 and TRBJ1-6; 8 nucleotides agree with TRBD1. Trimming removed 5 bases from V and 10 bases from J; junction bases left unmatched: 10. Germline V lookup: CDR1 MDHEN, CDR2 SYDVKM. The CDR3 consists of 15 residues. As DNA, the CDR3 is TGTGCCAGCAGTCCCCCCACAGGGGGAAGGTCACCCCTCCACTTT. This encodes CASSPPTGGRSPLHF.

This clonotype was recorded many times. Mismatch with germline at one junction end may stem from a read error. The chain links TRBV3-1 to TRBJ2-1; D remains unclear. The CDR3 runs 13 residues. Germline loops: CDR1 LGHDT, CDR2 YNNKEL (reference sequence). The CDR3 here is CASSQGPDGQNRF. The CDR3 DNA is TGTGCCAGCAGCCAAGGACCGGACGGGCAAAACCGTTTC.

This clonotype has ten or more counts. The rearrangement links TRBV5-1 to TRBJ2-3; perhaps TRBD1 as D (6 bases). The CDR3 runs to 16 residues. V shed 4 bases and J shed 0 bases, with 15 bases lying between them. From germline, CDR1 is SGHRS and CDR2 YFSETQ. The CDR3 DNA is TGCGCCAGCAGCGCATTTACAGGGACCAGCACAGATACGCAGTATTTT. It yields the protein CASSAFTGTSTDTQYF.